Only one count was recorded for the clone carrying this T cell receptor beta chain. What it binds is not known. The sample is drawn from a study of shared clonotypes between healthy human individuals. Whole-study results and caveats: Several donors held about 5% of naive CD4 clonotypes in common.

The CDR3 runs 19 residues. The V segment lost 2 bases and the J segment 4 bases; nucleotides outside the gene matches: 19. Germline V CDR1 and CDR2: SGHTA, FQGNSA. The donor cohort consisted entirely of Caucasian adults residing in Nashville, Tennessee. The method was immunoSEQ multiplex PCR; TCRdb's version includes in-frame clones alone and lacks a portion of them. Among some 790,000 clones listed, around 70% were seen once. The clonotype originates from a woman in her twenties or thirties in good health. The rearrangement joins TRBV7-2 to TRBJ2-5; the match to TRBD1 covers 7 bases. Sequenced input: memory CD4+ T cells sorted from blood. The sample's subset: CD45RA-negative fraction. CDR3 sequence reads: CASSLSGAYMTGSGETQYF. CDR3 DNA sequence: TGTGCCAGCAGCTTATCAGGGGCCTATATGACAGGGTCCGGAGAGACCCAGTACTTC.